The 20 T cell receptor beta chains presented below share a single source sample, sequenced in a study of breast tumors, draining lymph nodes, adjacent tissues. MiXCR was run by TCRdb on the multiplex PCR reads, yielding one entry per CDR3 protein. This table holds about 80,000 distinct CDR3 sequences, roughly 20% found once. Axillary draining lymph nodes of breast cancer patients supplied the node samples. Material: axillary lymph node tissue. All receptors come from a female donor with breast cancer. Some clones in this sample may be carry-over from other donors' samples.

This clonotype has a count of ten or more. The chain has TRBV6-2 or TRBV6-3 and TRBJ2-7; 8 nucleotides match TRBD1. The germline CDR1 and CDR2 sequences are MNHEY and SVGEGT. Losses at the gene ends were 5 bases for V and 6 bases for J; bases not matched to a gene: 9. The CDR3 loop spans 14 amino acids. The CDR3 is CASSSDRGLSEQYF. The CDR3 DNA follows: TGTGCCAGCAGTAGCGACAGGGGCTTAAGCGAGCAGTACTTC.

The table lists this clonotype with many counts. The chain links TRBV7-2 to TRBJ2-7; no reliable D call. CDR3 size: 14 residues. Germline V gene data show CDR1 as SGHTA and CDR2 as FQGNSA. Trimming left V 0 bases short and J 6 bases short, with 12 bases between. The CDR3 loop is CASSLAYPTGEQYF. Here the CDR3 DNA reads TGTGCCAGCAGCTTAGCGTACCCGACCGGCGAGCAGTACTTC.

There are many counts of this clonotype. CDR3 sequence: CASSLDGTGYEQFF. The CDR3 bases are TGTGCCAGCAGCTTGGATGGGACAGGGTATGAGCAGTTCTTC. This chain joins TRBV11-3 and TRBJ2-1; 9 nucleotides agree with TRBD1. The junction had 5 bases not matched to a gene; V was cut back by 3 bases and J by 8 bases. Germline V gives CDR1 SGHNT, CDR2 YENEEA. This CDR3 is built from 14 residues.

This clonotype was observed many times. V gene TRBV7-3 combines with J gene TRBJ2-2, with D perhaps matching TRBD1 or TRBD2 (5 bases each). Germline CDR1 is SGHTA and CDR2 is FQGTGA. Between the trimmed V and J ends, which lost 2 bases and 4 bases, there was a span of 8 bases. The CDR3 consists of 14 residues. DNA of the CDR3: TGTGCCAGCAGCTTATGGGGGAGCACCGGGGAGCTGTTTTTT. Its translation: CASSLWGSTGELFF.

The genes are TRBV9 and TRBJ1-1, with 7 nucleotides matching TRBD1. V lost 3 bases to trimming and J lost 5 bases; unmatched junction nucleotides: 4. Germline V gene lookup returns CDR1 SGDLS and CDR2 YYNGEE. The CDR3 loop spans 13 amino acids. CDR3 sequence: CASSADRETEAFF. In DNA, the CDR3 is TGTGCCAGCAGCGCCGACAGGGAAACTGAAGCTTTCTTT.

This clonotype was seen repeatedly, ten times or more. The V and J genes are TRBV25-1 and TRBJ1-2, with a possible D match to TRBD1 (5 bases). V lost 2 bases to trimming and J lost 5 bases, with 21 bases between them. This CDR3 is built from 17 residues. In germline, CDR1 is MGHDK, CDR2 SYGVNS. The chain's CDR3 is CASSEGGQGITTYGYTF. Written as DNA, the CDR3 is TGTGCCAGCAGTGAAGGCGGTCAGGGAATAACAACTTATGGCTACACCTTC.

This clonotype was counted ten times or more. The chain carries TRBV9 and TRBJ2-7; 10 bases agree with TRBD1. J was trimmed by 4 bases and V by 3 bases; bases with no gene match: 7. CDR1 and CDR2 (germline): SGDLS, YYNGEE. The CDR3 is 15 residues long. In nucleotides, the CDR3 is TGTGCCAGCAGCGAGGGACCGGGACAGGGGTACGAGCAGTACTTC. Amino acid sequence: CASSEGPGQGYEQYF.

This clonotype appeared a few times. A junction boundary mismatches the germline segment, possibly from a read error. V gene TRBV9 combines with J gene TRBJ1-2; D might be TRBD1 (6 bases). Germline CDR1 SGDLS, CDR2 YYNGEE. The length of the CDR3 is 16 residues. CDR3 in amino acids: CASSVARGGPDYGHTF. The CDR3, as DNA: TGTGCCAGCAGCGTAGCTCGGGGGGGCCCTGACTATGGCCACACCTTC.

This clonotype has at least ten counts. The CDR3: CASSLANGANVLTF. The DNA for the CDR3 is TGTGCCAGCAGCTTAGCGAACGGGGCCAACGTCCTGACTTTC. The chain has TRBV7-2 and TRBJ2-6; D is undetermined. This CDR3 has 14 residues. V lost 0 bases, J lost 4 bases, and 4 bases lay in between. Germline V gene lookup returns CDR1 SGHTA and CDR2 FQGNSA.

The sample holds many counts of this clonotype. The gene calls are TRBV19 and TRBJ2-6; 7 bases match TRBD2. CDR3 length equals 16 residues. From germline, CDR1 is LNHDA and CDR2 SQIVND (reference sequence). V dropped 3 bases and J dropped 2; count of bases not matched to a gene: 4. CDR3 DNA: TGTGCCAGTAGTATGAGAGGGAGGGCTGGGGCCAACGTCCTGACTTTC. Translation gives CASSMRGRAGANVLTF.

In this sample, this clonotype turned up many times. V usage is TRBV5-1 and J usage is TRBJ2-3; 7 bases agree with TRBD1. V lost 4 bases to trimming and J lost 4 bases; unmatched junction nucleotides: 6. Germline assignment: CDR1 SGHRS and CDR2 YFSETQ. The CDR3 has 14 residues. The CDR3 spells CASSQGQSPDTQYF. Here the CDR3 DNA reads TGCGCCAGCAGCCAGGGACAGTCTCCAGATACGCAGTATTTT.

Turning to this clonotype: Germline and junction disagree at one end, which may indicate a read error. CDR3 protein: CASSYLTGTANYGYAF. Here the CDR3 DNA reads TGTGCCAGCAGTTACCTTACCGGGACGGCCAACTATGGCTACGCCTTC. The chain carries TRBV6-6 and TRBJ1-2; D is perhaps TRBD1 (5 bases). Germline lookup yields CDR1 MNHNY and CDR2 SVGAGI (reference sequence). CDR3 size: 16 residues.

The sample holds many counts of this clonotype. This rearrangement joins TRBV30 to TRBJ2-2; tentative D call: TRBD1 (5 bases). The CDR3 is 12 residues long. Germline loops: CDR1 GTSNPN, CDR2 SVGIG (reference sequence). V was clipped by 7 bases and J by 1 base, with 7 bases between them. The CDR3 DNA reads TGTGCCTCTGACAGGAACACCGGGGAGCTGTTTTTT. Translated: CASDRNTGELFF.

This clonotype was observed at least ten times. CDR3 in amino acids: CASSFSSGQNYGYTF. The CDR3 DNA reads TGTGCCAGCAGCTTTAGTTCCGGGCAGAACTATGGCTACACCTTC. The V call is TRBV11-3, the J call TRBJ1-2; D ambiguous. The CDR3 runs 15 residues. In germline, CDR1 is SGHNT, CDR2 YENEEA. Trimming left V 3 bases short and J 2 bases short, with 13 bases between.

This clonotype was counted ten times or more. This sequence joins TRBV20-1 and TRBJ2-5, with D possibly TRBD2 on 6 matching bases. Germline V gene data show CDR1 as DFQATT and CDR2 as SNEGSKA (reference sequence). V lost 6 bases and J lost 5, with 16 bases in between. The CDR3 is made up of 13 amino acids. The CDR3, as DNA: TGCAGTGCACCGGCGGGGTTTTGGGAGACCCAGTACTTC. Translating it yields CSAPAGFWETQYF.

This clonotype was counted at least ten times. The chain recombines TRBV7-9 with TRBJ2-1, with 10 bases matching TRBD2. Germline values: CDR1 SEHNR, CDR2 FQNEAQ (reference sequence). The junction had 9 bases not matched to a gene; V was cut back by 2 bases and J by 5 bases. The CDR3 sequence is 17 residues long. This CDR3 is CASSLPTTSGDNNEQFF. The CDR3, as DNA: TGTGCCAGCAGCTTACCTACTACTAGCGGGGACAACAATGAGCAGTTCTTC.

In its sample, this clonotype was seen a few times. Being one base from a much bigger clone, this may be a read error. V and J are TRBV6-1 and TRBJ2-7, with D perhaps TRBD1 (6 bases). The CDR3 covers 15 residues. Germline values: CDR1 MNHNS, CDR2 SASEGT. The V and J ends lost 6 bases and 1 base respectively, with 16 bases between them. This chain's CDR3 is CASRESRGSSYEQYF. The CDR3 DNA reads TGTGCCAGCAGGGAGAGCAGGGGTTCTTCCTACGAGCAGTACTTC.

In this sample, this clonotype turned up many times. The V and J genes are TRBV19 and TRBJ2-5; TRBD2 matches at 9 bases. With 1 base clipped from V and 2 bases from J, the junction kept 8 bases outside the gene matches. This CDR3 is built from 17 residues. Germline CDR1 reads LNHDA; CDR2 reads SQIVND (reference sequence). Written as DNA, the CDR3 is TGTGCCAGTAGTATAGGGGGGCGCGGGAGGGGGCAAGAGACCCAGTACTTC. It yields the protein CASSIGGRGRGQETQYF. The variable domain in full, with the rest retrieved from reference TRBV19 and TRBJ2-5, is DGGITQSPKYLFRKEGQNVTLSCEQNLNHDAMYWYRQDPGQGLRLIYYSQIVNDFQKGDIAEGYSVSREKKESFPLTVTSAQKNPTAFYLCASSIGGRGRGQETQYFGPGTRLLVL.

This clonotype has just one count. A much more abundant neighbour one base away suggests this may be a read error. The chain recombines TRBV7-9 with TRBJ2-2; 7 bases are shared with TRBD1. Germline-derived CDR1 and CDR2 are SEHNR and FQNEAQ (reference sequence). This CDR3 is built from 16 residues. CDR3 sequence: CASSLSPGGSTGELLF. The CDR3 region has the DNA TGTGCCAGCAGCTTATCTCCAGGGGGATCCACCGGGGAGCTGCTTTTT.

This clonotype was observed at least ten times. This chain uses TRBV29-1 with TRBJ2-7, with TRBD1 identical over 7 bases. This CDR3 is built from 12 residues. Germline lookup yields CDR1 SQVTM and CDR2 ANQGSEA. Trimming removed 5 bases from V and 6 bases from J; junction bases left unmatched: 7. The CDR3 reads CSVLMRTGEQYF. The CDR3 DNA follows: TGCAGCGTTCTTATGAGGACAGGCGAGCAGTACTTC.